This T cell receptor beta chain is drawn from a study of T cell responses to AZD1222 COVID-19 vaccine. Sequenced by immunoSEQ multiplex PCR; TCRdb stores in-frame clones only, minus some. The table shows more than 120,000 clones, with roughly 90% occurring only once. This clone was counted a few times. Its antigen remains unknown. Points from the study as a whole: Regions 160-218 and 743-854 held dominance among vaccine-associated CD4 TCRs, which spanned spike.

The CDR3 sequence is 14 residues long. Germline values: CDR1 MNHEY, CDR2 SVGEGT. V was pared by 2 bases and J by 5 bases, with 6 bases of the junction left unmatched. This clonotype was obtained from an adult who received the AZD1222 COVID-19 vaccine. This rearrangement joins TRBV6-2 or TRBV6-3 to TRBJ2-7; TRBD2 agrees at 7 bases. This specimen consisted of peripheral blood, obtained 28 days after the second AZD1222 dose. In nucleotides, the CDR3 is TGTGCCAGCAGTTACGGTGCGGGAGTAAACGAGCAGTACTTC. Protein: CASSYGAGVNEQYF.